This T cell receptor beta chain was sequenced in a study of T cell responses to AZD1222 COVID-19 vaccine. Clones were read by immunoSEQ multiplex PCR, and TCRdb kept only the in-frame ones, dropping some. The data contain some 200,000 clones, 90% to 95% of them singletons. Germline CDR1 SGHNT, CDR2 YENEEA. With V trimmed by 0 bases and J by 5 bases, 16 bases remained unmatched. This CDR3 is 20 amino acids long. The chain is built from TRBV11-3 and TRBJ2-5; 12 bases match TRBD2. The sequence came from an adult who received the AZD1222 COVID-19 vaccine. Source: peripheral blood, taken 28 days after the second AZD1222 dose. Written as DNA, the CDR3 is TGTGCCAGCAGCTTAGATTTGGGGGGGAGACTAGCGGGAGAAGAGGAGACCCAGTACTTC. Amino acids: CASSLDLGGRLAGEEETQYF.